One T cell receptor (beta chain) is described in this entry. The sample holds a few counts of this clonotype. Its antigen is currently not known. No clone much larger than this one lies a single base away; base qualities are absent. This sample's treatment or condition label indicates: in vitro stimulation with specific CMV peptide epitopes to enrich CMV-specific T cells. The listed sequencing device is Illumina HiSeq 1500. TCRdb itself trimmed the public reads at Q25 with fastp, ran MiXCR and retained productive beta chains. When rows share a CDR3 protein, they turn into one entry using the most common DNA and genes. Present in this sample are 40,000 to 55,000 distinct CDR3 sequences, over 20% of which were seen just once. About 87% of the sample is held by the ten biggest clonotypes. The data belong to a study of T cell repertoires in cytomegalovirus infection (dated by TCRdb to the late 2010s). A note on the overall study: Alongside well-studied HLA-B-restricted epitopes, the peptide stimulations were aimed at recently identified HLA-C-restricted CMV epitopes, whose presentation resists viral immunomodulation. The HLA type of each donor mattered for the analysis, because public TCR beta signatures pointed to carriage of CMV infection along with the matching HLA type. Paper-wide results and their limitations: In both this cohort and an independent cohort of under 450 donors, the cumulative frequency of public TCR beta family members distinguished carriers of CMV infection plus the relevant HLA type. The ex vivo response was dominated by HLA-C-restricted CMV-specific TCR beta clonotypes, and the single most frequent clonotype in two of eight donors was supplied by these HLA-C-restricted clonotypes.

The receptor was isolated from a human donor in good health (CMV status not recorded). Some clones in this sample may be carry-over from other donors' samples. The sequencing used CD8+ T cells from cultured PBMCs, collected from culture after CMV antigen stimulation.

Here the CDR3 is given as CASNQVHRERNTGELFF. The DNA sequence follows: TGTGCCAGCAACCAAGTCCACCGTGAACGTAACACCGGGGAGCTGTTTTTT. The rearranged chain carries TRBV7-6 and TRBJ2-2; the D gene is unclear. Spanning cysteine to phenylalanine, the CDR3 consists of 17 amino acids. Kept here is only the CDR3 DNA, which spans 51 bases and is read in frame from base 1. The germline V gene specifies SGHVS as CDR1 and FNYEAQ as CDR2. V and J lose 7 bases and 2 bases, and a span of 20 bases separates them.